The sequence of this T cell receptor (beta chain) was determined in a study of cytomegalovirus exposure and HLA in healthy donors. V was pared by 2 bases and J by 2 bases, with 17 bases between. Germline values: CDR1 SEHNR, CDR2 FQNEAQ (reference sequence). This CDR3 is built from 17 residues. This PCR relied on a set of 60 Vbeta primers and 13 Jbeta primers. Sequencing used immunoSEQ multiplex PCR; TCRdb keeps in-frame clones, though not all of them. The repertoire has 95,000 to 100,000 clones, approximately 72% of them found once; the top ten carry around 1.9%. This clonotype was sampled from a woman aged 40 to 50 in good health and CMV-seronegative. Sample: PBMCs. The chain couples TRBV7-9 to TRBJ2-3, with D perhaps TRBD2 (5 bases). The CDR3 region is CASSLYGLAEDTDTQYF. The CDR3 region has the DNA TGTGCCAGCAGCTTATACGGACTTGCGGAGGACACAGATACGCAGTATTTT.